This T cell receptor beta chain was sequenced for a study of T cell repertoires in cytomegalovirus infection. Study-level background: Public TCR beta signature analysis indicated the presence of both CMV infection and matching HLA type.

Study-wide points: Ex vivo, HLA-C-restricted CMV-specific TCR beta clonotypes prevailed over the rest of the response. Cumulative frequency (of public TCR beta family members) identified carriers of CMV plus the relevant HLA.

Of note for this clonotype: The antigen is unknown.

TCRdb reanalysed the reads using MiXCR and keeps one entry per CDR3 protein. The sample has about 310,000 distinct CDR3 sequences; roughly a sixth are singletons. The germline gives CDR1 DFQATT, CDR2 SNEGSKA (reference sequence). The CDR3 has 16 amino acids. The ends lost 4 bases at V and 8 bases at J; junction bases unmatched: 10. The sequence was obtained from a human donor in good health (CMV status not recorded). Some clones in this sample may be carry-over from other donors' samples. Specimen: PBMCs. V and J are TRBV20-1 and TRBJ2-1, with 14 positions matching TRBD2. This CDR3 reads CSAKNFGTSGGDEQFF. In nucleotides, the CDR3 is TGCAGTGCTAAGAACTTCGGGACTAGCGGGGGCGATGAGCAGTTCTTC.